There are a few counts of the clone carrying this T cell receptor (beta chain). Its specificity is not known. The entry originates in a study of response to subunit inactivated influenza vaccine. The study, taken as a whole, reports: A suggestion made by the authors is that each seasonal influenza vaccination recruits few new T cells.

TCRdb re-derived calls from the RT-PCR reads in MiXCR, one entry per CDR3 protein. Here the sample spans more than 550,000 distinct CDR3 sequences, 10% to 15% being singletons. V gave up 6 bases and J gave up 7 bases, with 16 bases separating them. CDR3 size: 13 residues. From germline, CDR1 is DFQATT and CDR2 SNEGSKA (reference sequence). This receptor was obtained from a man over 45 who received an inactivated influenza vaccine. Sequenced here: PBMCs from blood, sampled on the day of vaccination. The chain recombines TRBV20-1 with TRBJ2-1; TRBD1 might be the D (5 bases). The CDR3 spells CSAVVGAENEQFF. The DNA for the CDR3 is TGCAGTGCCGTGGTTGGGGCCGAGAATGAGCAGTTCTTC.